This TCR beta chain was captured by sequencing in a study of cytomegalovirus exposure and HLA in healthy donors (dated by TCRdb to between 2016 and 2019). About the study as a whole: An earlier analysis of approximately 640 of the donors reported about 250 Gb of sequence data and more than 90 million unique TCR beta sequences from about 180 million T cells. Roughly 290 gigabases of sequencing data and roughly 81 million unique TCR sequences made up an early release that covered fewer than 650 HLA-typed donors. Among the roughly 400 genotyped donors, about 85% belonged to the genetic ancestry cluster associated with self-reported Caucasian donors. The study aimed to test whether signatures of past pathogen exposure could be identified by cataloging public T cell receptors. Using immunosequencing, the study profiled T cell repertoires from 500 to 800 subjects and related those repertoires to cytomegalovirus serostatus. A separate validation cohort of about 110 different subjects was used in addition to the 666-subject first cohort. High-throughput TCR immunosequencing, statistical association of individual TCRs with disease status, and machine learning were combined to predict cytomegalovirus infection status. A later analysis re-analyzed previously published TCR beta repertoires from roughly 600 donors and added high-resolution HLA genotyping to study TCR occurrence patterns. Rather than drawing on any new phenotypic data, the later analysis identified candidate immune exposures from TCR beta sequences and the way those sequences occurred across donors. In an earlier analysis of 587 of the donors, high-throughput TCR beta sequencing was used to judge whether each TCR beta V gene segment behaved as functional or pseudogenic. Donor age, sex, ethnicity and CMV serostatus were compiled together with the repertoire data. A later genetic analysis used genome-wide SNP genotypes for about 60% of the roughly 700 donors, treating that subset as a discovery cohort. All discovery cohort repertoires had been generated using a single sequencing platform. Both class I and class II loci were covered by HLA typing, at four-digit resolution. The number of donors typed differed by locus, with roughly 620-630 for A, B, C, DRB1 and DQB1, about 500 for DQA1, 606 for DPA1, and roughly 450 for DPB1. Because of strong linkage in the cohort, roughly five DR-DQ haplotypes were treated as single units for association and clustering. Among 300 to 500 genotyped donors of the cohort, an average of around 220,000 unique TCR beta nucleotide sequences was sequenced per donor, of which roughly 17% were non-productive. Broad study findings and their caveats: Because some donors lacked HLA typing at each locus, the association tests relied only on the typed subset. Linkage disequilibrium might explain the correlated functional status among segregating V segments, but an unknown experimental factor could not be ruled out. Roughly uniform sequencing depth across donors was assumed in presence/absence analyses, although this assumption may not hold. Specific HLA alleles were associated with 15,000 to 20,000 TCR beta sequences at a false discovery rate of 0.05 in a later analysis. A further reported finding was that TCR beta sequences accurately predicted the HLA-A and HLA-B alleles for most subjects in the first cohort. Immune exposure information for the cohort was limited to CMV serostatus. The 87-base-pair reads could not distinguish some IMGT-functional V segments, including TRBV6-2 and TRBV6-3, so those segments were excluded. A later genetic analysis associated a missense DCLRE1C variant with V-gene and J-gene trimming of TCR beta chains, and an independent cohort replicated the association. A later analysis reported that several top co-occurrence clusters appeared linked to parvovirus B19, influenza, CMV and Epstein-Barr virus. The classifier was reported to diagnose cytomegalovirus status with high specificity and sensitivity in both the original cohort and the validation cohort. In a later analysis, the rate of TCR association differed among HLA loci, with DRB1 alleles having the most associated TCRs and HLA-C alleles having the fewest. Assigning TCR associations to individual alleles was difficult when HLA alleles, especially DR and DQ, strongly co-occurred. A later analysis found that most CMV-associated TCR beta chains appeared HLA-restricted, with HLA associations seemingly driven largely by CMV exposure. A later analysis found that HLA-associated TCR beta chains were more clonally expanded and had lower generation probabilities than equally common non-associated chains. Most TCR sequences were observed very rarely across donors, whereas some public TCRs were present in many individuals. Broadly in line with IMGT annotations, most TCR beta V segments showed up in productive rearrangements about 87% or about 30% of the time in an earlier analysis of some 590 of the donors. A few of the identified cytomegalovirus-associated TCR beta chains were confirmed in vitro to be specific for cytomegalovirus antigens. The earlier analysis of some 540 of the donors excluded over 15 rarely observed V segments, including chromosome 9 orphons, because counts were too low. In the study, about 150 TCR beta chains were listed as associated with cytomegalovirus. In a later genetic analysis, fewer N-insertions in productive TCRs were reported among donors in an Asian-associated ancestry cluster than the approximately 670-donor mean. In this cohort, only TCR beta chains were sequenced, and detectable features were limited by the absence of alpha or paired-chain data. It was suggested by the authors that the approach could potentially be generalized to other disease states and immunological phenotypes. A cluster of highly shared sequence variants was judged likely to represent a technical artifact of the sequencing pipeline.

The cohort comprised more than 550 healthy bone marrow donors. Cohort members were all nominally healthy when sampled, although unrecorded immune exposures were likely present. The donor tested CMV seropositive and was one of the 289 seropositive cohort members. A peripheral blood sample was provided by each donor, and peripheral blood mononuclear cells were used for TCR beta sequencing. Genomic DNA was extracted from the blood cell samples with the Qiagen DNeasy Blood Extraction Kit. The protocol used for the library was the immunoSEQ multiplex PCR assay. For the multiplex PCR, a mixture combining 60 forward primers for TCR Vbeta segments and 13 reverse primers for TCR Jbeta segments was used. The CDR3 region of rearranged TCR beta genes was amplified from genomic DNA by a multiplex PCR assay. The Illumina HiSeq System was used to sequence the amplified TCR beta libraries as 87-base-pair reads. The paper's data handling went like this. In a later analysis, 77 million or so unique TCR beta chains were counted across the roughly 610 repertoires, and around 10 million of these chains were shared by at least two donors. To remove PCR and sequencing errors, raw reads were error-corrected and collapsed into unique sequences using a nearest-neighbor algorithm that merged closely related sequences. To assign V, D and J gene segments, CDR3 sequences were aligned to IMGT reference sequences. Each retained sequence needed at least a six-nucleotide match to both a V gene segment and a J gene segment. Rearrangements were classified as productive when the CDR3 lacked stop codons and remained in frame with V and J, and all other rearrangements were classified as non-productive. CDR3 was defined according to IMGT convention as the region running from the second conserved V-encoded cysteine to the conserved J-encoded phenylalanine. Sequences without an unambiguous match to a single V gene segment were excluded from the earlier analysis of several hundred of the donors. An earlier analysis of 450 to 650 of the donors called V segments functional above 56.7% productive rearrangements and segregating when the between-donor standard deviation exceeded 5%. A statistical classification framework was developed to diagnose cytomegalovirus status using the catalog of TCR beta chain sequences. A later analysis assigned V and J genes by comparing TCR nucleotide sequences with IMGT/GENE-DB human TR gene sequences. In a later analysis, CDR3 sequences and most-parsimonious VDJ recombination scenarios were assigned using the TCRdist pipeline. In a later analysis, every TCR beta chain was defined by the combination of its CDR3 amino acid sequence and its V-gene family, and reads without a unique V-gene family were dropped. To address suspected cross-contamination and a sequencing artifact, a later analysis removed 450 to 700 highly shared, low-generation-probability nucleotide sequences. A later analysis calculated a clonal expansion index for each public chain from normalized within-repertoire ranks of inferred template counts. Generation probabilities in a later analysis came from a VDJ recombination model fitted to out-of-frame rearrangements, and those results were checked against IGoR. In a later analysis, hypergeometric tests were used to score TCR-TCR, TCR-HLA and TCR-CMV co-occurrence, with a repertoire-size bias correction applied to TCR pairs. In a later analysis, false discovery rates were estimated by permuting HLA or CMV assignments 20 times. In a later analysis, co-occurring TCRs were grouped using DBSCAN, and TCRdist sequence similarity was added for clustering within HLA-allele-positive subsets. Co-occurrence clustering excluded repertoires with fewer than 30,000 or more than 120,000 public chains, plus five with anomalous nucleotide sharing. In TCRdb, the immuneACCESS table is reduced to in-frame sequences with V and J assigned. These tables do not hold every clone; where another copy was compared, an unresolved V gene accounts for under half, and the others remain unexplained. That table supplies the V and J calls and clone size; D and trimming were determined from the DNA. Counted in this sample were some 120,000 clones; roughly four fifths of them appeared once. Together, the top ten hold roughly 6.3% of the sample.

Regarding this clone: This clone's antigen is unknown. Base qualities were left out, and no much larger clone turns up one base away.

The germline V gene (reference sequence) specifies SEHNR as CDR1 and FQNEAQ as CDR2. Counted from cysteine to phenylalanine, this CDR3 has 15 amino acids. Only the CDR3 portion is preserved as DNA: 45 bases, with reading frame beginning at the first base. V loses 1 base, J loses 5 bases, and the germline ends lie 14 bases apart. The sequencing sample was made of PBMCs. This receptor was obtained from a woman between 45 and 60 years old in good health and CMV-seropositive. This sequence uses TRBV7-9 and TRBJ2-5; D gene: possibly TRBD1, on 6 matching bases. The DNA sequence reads TGTGCCAGCAGCTTAGGGCCCCGAACAGGGGAGACCCAGTACTTC. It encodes CASSLGPRTGETQYF.